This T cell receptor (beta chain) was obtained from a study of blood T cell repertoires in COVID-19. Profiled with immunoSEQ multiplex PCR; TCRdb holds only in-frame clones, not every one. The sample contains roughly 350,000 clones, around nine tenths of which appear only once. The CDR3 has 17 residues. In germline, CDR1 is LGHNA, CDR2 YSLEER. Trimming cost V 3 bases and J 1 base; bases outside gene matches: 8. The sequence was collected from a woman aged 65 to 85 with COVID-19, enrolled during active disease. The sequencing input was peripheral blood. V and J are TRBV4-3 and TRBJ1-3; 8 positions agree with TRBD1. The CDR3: CASSHLAGGYSGNTIYF. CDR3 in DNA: TGCGCCAGCAGCCACCTCGCAGGGGGCTATTCTGGAAACACCATATATTTT.